These T cell receptor beta chains were read from a single sample in a study of T cell changes during pregnancy in multiple sclerosis. This table comes from immunoSEQ multiplex PCR, and its TCRdb copy is limited to in-frame clones, with some not included. The data contain roughly 38,000 clones, about 92% of them singletons. Source: CD4+ T cells from peripheral blood mononuclear cells, taken in the third trimester of pregnancy. The receptors stem from a female donor with multiple sclerosis, enrolled in a pregnancy study. Each CDR3 is given with its conserved first and last residue. D genes are given only for firm matches. Clone sizes are given selectively: once, few, many, or a class where the clone is expanded.

d_gene: -
abundance: -
v_gene: TRBV10-3
j_gene: TRBJ1-1
CDR3aa: CAISVGGTEAFF
CDR3nt: TGTGCCATCAGTGTGGGGGGCACTGAAGCTTTCTTT

d_gene: TRBD1
abundance: -
v_gene: TRBV9
j_gene: TRBJ1-3
CDR3aa: CASSGNRGPGNTIYF
CDR3nt: TGTGCCAGCAGCGGCAACAGGGGCCCTGGAAACACCATATATTTT

d_gene: -
abundance: -
v_gene: TRBV4-3
j_gene: TRBJ2-7
CDR3aa: CASSQGSRSYEQYF
CDR3nt: TGCGCCAGCAGCCAAGGTTCCAGATCCTACGAGCAGTACTTC

d_gene: -
abundance: -
v_gene: TRBV7-3
j_gene: TRBJ2-5
CDR3aa: CASSLTATGETQYF
CDR3nt: TGTGCCAGCAGCTTAACGGCTACGGGGGAGACCCAGTACTTC

d_gene: -
abundance: -
v_gene: TRBV5-8
j_gene: TRBJ2-7
CDR3aa: CASSLRAYEQYF
CDR3nt: TGTGCCAGCAGCCTCCGGGCCTACGAGCAGTACTTC

d_gene: -
abundance: -
v_gene: TRBV4-1
j_gene: TRBJ1-5
CDR3aa: CASSHEEGTGYSNQPQHF
CDR3nt: TGCGCCAGCAGCCACGAAGAAGGAACAGGCTATAGCAATCAGCCCCAGCATTTT

d_gene: -
abundance: -
v_gene: TRBV27
j_gene: TRBJ1-2
CDR3aa: CASSLKGQNYGYTF
CDR3nt: TGTGCCAGCAGTTTAAAGGGACAAAACTATGGCTACACCTTC

d_gene: -
abundance: -
v_gene: TRBV2
j_gene: TRBJ2-3
CDR3aa: CASNSGRRTDTQYF
CDR3nt: TGTGCCAGCAATTCTGGGAGACGCACAGATACGCAGTATTTT

d_gene: -
abundance: -
v_gene: TRBV18
j_gene: TRBJ1-1
CDR3aa: CASSPPYRVGEAFF
CDR3nt: TGTGCCAGCTCACCACCATACAGGGTTGGTGAAGCTTTCTTT

d_gene: -
abundance: -
v_gene: TRBV15
j_gene: TRBJ2-1
CDR3aa: CATSTLRGRVYNEQFF
CDR3nt: TGTGCCACCAGCACACTAAGGGGCAGGGTCTACAATGAGCAGTTCTTC

d_gene: TRBD1
abundance: -
v_gene: TRBV19
j_gene: TRBJ1-1
CDR3aa: CASTPGQVNTEAFF
CDR3nt: TGTGCCAGTACCCCGGGACAGGTGAACACTGAAGCTTTCTTT

d_gene: TRBD1
abundance: -
v_gene: TRBV6-1
j_gene: TRBJ2-2
CDR3aa: CASSADRGYTGELFF
CDR3nt: TGTGCCAGCAGTGCAGACAGGGGGTATACCGGGGAGCTGTTTTTT

d_gene: -
abundance: -
v_gene: TRBV7-2
j_gene: TRBJ2-1
CDR3aa: CASSPSRPYNEQFF
CDR3nt: TGTGCCAGCAGCCCTAGTAGGCCCTACAATGAGCAGTTCTTC

d_gene: -
abundance: -
v_gene: TRBV11-3
j_gene: TRBJ2-2
CDR3aa: CASSSWTGELFF
CDR3nt: TGTGCCAGCAGCTCGTGGACAGGGGAGCTGTTTTTT

d_gene: -
abundance: -
v_gene: TRBV15
j_gene: TRBJ1-1
CDR3aa: CATSRVIGSTEAFF
CDR3nt: TGTGCCACCAGCAGAGTGATTGGGAGCACTGAAGCTTTCTTT

d_gene: -
abundance: -
v_gene: TRBV5-4
j_gene: TRBJ1-2
CDR3aa: CASSSGGTRSGYTF
CDR3nt: TGTGCCAGCAGCTCCGGGGGGACACGGAGTGGCTACACCTTC

d_gene: TRBD1
abundance: -
v_gene: TRBV10-3
j_gene: TRBJ1-2
CDR3aa: CATAPGQGRYGYTF
CDR3nt: TGTGCCACCGCCCCGGGACAGGGAAGATATGGCTACACCTTC

d_gene: -
abundance: -
v_gene: TRBV7-9
j_gene: TRBJ1-1
CDR3aa: CASSLVRDNTEAFF
CDR3nt: TGTGCCAGCAGCTTAGTGAGGGATAACACTGAAGCTTTCTTT

d_gene: TRBD1
abundance: -
v_gene: TRBV2
j_gene: TRBJ1-2
CDR3aa: CASSERQGRTYGYTF
CDR3nt: TGTGCCAGCAGTGAAAGACAGGGCCGGACCTATGGCTACACCTTC

d_gene: TRBD2
abundance: -
v_gene: TRBV9
j_gene: TRBJ2-1
CDR3aa: CASSVGGTSPNEQFF
CDR3nt: TGTGCCAGCAGCGTAGGGGGGACTAGTCCCAATGAGCAGTTCTTC

d_gene: -
abundance: -
v_gene: TRBV5-1
j_gene: TRBJ2-7
CDR3aa: CASSLARTVSYEQYF
CDR3nt: TGCGCCAGCAGCTTGGCCCGGACAGTCTCCTACGAGCAGTACTTC

d_gene: -
abundance: -
v_gene: TRBV29-1
j_gene: TRBJ1-2
CDR3aa: CSVPSRGRGEGYTF
CDR3nt: TGCAGCGTCCCTTCCCGTGGCCGAGGTGAGGGCTACACCTTC

d_gene: -
abundance: -
v_gene: TRBV5-6
j_gene: TRBJ1-3
CDR3aa: CASSLAGEVPNTIYF
CDR3nt: TGTGCCAGCAGCTTGGCGGGGGAGGTTCCGAACACCATATATTTT

d_gene: -
abundance: once
v_gene: TRBV18
j_gene: TRBJ1-1
CDR3aa: CASSLGTNTEAFF
CDR3nt: TGTGCCAGCTCACTTGGGACAAACACTGAAGCTTTCTTT

d_gene: -
abundance: -
v_gene: TRBV7-9
j_gene: TRBJ2-7
CDR3aa: CASSTRQYEQYF
CDR3nt: TGTGCCAGCAGCACACGACAGTACGAGCAGTACTTC

d_gene: -
abundance: -
v_gene: TRBV4-1
j_gene: TRBJ1-5
CDR3aa: CASSQERAQPQHF
CDR3nt: TGCGCCAGCAGCCAAGAAAGAGCTCAGCCCCAGCATTTT

d_gene: TRBD1
abundance: -
v_gene: TRBV5-1
j_gene: TRBJ2-1
CDR3aa: CASSAWTGFKDEQFF
CDR3nt: TGCGCCAGCAGCGCATGGACAGGGTTTAAGGATGAGCAGTTCTTC

d_gene: TRBD1
abundance: -
v_gene: TRBV19
j_gene: TRBJ2-2
CDR3aa: CASSIWRQGNTGELFF
CDR3nt: TGTGCCAGTAGTATATGGCGACAGGGAAACACCGGGGAGCTGTTTTTT

d_gene: -
abundance: -
v_gene: TRBV2
j_gene: TRBJ1-5
CDR3aa: CASSDRVGGRGQPQHF
CDR3nt: TGTGCCAGCAGTGATCGGGTTGGGGGCCGTGGCCAGCCCCAGCATTTT

d_gene: TRBD1
abundance: -
v_gene: TRBV7-9
j_gene: TRBJ2-2
CDR3aa: CASSLTGGNTGELFF
CDR3nt: TGTGCCAGCAGCTTGACAGGGGGCAACACCGGGGAGCTGTTTTTT

d_gene: TRBD2
abundance: -
v_gene: TRBV11-3
j_gene: TRBJ2-3
CDR3aa: CASSRGLAGNTDTQYF
CDR3nt: TGTGCCAGCAGCAGAGGACTAGCGGGAAACACAGATACGCAGTATTTT

d_gene: -
abundance: -
v_gene: TRBV7-6
j_gene: TRBJ2-2
CDR3aa: CASSQRRRVNTGELFF
CDR3nt: TGTGCCAGCAGCCAACGTAGGCGGGTTAACACCGGGGAGCTGTTTTTT

d_gene: TRBD1
abundance: -
v_gene: TRBV14
j_gene: TRBJ1-1
CDR3aa: CASSHARQGNTEAFF
CDR3nt: TGTGCCAGCAGCCACGCTCGACAGGGGAACACTGAAGCTTTCTTT

d_gene: TRBD2
abundance: -
v_gene: TRBV7-9
j_gene: TRBJ2-2
CDR3aa: CASSLGTSGRPTGELFF
CDR3nt: TGTGCCAGCAGCTTAGGGACTAGCGGGAGGCCCACCGGGGAGCTGTTTTTT

d_gene: TRBD1
abundance: -
v_gene: TRBV19
j_gene: TRBJ1-1
CDR3aa: CASSITRGQGSPEAFF
CDR3nt: TGTGCCAGTAGTATAACTAGGGGACAGGGATCCCCAGAAGCTTTCTTT

d_gene: TRBD2
abundance: -
v_gene: TRBV4-3
j_gene: TRBJ2-2
CDR3aa: CASRWGTTGTGELFF
CDR3nt: TGCGCCAGCAGATGGGGGACTACGGGCACCGGGGAGCTGTTTTTT

d_gene: TRBD2
abundance: -
v_gene: TRBV9
j_gene: TRBJ2-1
CDR3aa: CASGRLAGSWNEQFF
CDR3nt: TGTGCCAGCGGACGGCTAGCGGGGTCCTGGAATGAGCAGTTCTTC

d_gene: TRBD1
abundance: once
v_gene: TRBV5-1
j_gene: TRBJ1-1
CDR3aa: CASSLPQGQGRTEAFF
CDR3nt: TGCGCCAGCAGCTTACCACAGGGACAGGGGCGCACTGAAGCTTTCTTT

d_gene: -
abundance: -
v_gene: TRBV6-1
j_gene: TRBJ2-7
CDR3aa: CASREPSYEQYF
CDR3nt: TGTGCCAGCAGGGAACCTTCCTACGAGCAGTACTTC

d_gene: TRBD1
abundance: -
v_gene: TRBV13
j_gene: TRBJ2-6
CDR3aa: CASSPDRFSGANVLTF
CDR3nt: TGTGCCAGCAGCCCGGACAGGTTCTCTGGGGCCAACGTCCTGACTTTC

d_gene: TRBD1
abundance: -
v_gene: TRBV5-1
j_gene: TRBJ2-7
CDR3aa: CASSLAGTGGPLEYF
CDR3nt: TGCGCCAGCAGCTTGGCCGGGACAGGGGGCCCCCTAGAGTACTTC

d_gene: TRBD1
abundance: -
v_gene: TRBV5-1
j_gene: TRBJ2-4
CDR3aa: CASSSHQGVKYF
CDR3nt: TGCGCCAGCAGTTCTCATCAGGGGGTTAAGTACTTC